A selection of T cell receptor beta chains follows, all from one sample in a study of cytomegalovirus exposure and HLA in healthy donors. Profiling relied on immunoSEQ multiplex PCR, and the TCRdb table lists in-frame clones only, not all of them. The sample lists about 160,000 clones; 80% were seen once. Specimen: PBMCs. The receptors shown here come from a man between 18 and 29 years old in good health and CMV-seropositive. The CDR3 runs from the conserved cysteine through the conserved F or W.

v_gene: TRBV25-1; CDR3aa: CASSVTYEQYF
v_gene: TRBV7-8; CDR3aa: CASSLAGRGPDTEAFF
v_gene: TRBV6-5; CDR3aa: CASSRLPGYEQYF
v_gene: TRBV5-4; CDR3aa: CASSLPSYNEQFF
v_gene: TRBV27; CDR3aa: CASSYRGRGGDGYTF
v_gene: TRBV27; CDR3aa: CASSPLLAVSYEQYF
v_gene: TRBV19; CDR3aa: CASSIQGGYEQYF
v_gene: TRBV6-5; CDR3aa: CASSYQGSRNEQFF
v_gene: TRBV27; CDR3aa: CASSLSGQPYGYTF
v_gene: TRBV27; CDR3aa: CASRTTGQPGEQYF
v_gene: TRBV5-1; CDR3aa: CASSSGQYIYGYTF
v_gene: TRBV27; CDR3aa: CASSLFRARPVTYSPLHF
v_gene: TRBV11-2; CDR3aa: CASSFSGTYNEQFF
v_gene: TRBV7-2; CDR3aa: CASSFRQGVYNEQFF
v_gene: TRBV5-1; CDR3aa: CASSLVAGNEKLFF
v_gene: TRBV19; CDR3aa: CASSIVGEGYEQYF
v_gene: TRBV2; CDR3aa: CASSEERQAQWETQYF
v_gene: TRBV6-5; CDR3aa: CASRQQVREQYF
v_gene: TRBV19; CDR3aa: CATMGLAGEETQYF
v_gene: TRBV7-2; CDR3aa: CASSPGTLTEAFF
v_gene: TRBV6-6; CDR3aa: CASSYSVGQQETQYF
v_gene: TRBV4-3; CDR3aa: CASSQDMSRTDTQYF
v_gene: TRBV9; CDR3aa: CASNLKGQKQETQYF
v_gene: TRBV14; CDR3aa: CATRPQGRGEAFF
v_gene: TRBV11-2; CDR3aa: CASSPPGSANIQYF
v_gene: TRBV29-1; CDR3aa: CSLPRFGAYEQYF
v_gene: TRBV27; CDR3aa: CASSLINPGVYGYTF